This entry features one T cell receptor beta chain sequence. What it recognizes is unknown. The record originates from a study of cytomegalovirus exposure and HLA in healthy donors. Study-level points and caveats: A later analysis showed TCR association rates differing by HLA locus, peaking at DRB1 and lowest at HLA-C. Accurate prediction of most subjects' HLA-A and HLA-B alleles from TCR beta sequences was reported.

PCR primers comprised 60 Vbeta and 13 Jbeta primers. Clones were sequenced by immunoSEQ multiplex PCR, and TCRdb holds only the in-frame ones, with some missing. The repertoire holds about 150,000 clones, 75% seen once, with 6.5% to 9% in the top ten. Germline CDR1 and CDR2: SEHNR and FQNEAQ (reference sequence). Trimming took 6 bases from V and 1 from J; bases not matched to a gene: 4. The CDR3 covers 15 residues. V and J are TRBV7-9 and TRBJ2-2; the match to TRBD1 covers 8 bases. Input material: PBMCs. The TCR originated in a man younger than 40 in good health and CMV-seronegative. The CDR3 sequence is CASRWTGWNTGELFF. Here the CDR3 DNA reads TGTGCCAGCAGGTGGACAGGGTGGAACACCGGGGAGCTGTTTTTT.